This TCR beta chain was identified during a study of blood T cell repertoires in COVID-19. Those enrolled, adults aged roughly 18 to 89 years, came from around 24 US areas. Participants had their cohort set by participant-reported clinical history. Donors in Cohort 3 counted as recovered after two negative PCRs, clearance, or symptom resolution. Sequenced by immunoSEQ multiplex PCR; TCRdb stores in-frame clones only, minus some. The sample holds about 300,000 clones, 70% to 90% seen once. This clonotype was sampled from a woman aged 25 to 39 who had recovered from COVID-19. Sequenced sample: PBMCs or T cells enriched from blood (not recorded which).

CDR3 protein: CASSQTLRNQPQHF. CDR3 sequence (DNA): TGTGCCAGCAGTCAGACACTCCGCAATCAGCCCCAGCATTTT. The V and J genes are TRBV7-6 and TRBJ1-5; unclear D gene. CDR1 is SGHVS, CDR2 FNYEAQ, per germline. Deletions cut 6 bases from V and 2 bases from J, with 11 bases between. The CDR3 has 14 amino acids. The full variable domain, completed using reference TRBV7-6 and TRBJ1-5, is GAGVSQSPRYKVTKRGQDVALRCDPISGHVSLYWYRQALGQGPEFLTYFNYEAQQDKSGLPNDRFSAERPEGSISTLTIQRTEQRDSAMYRCASSQTLRNQPQHFGDGTRLSIL.